The present T cell receptor beta chain was sequenced within a study of T cells in Graves' hyperthyroidism and ophthalmopathy. The trim removed 1 base at V and 10 bases at J, leaving 17 bases unmatched. This CDR3 comprises 19 residues. Germline V gene data show CDR1 as LGHDT and CDR2 as YNNKEL (reference sequence). Amplification of TCR beta CDR3 regions used RNA as the template. The HTBI primer set served for first-round RT-PCR of the TCR CDR3. One entry per CDR3 protein results from TCRdb running MiXCR on the multiplex PCR reads. The sample carries some 700,000 distinct CDR3 sequences, 17% recorded once.

The rearrangement uses TRBV3-1 and TRBJ2-1; 12 nucleotides match TRBD2. This TCR was recovered from a man in his fifties or sixties with Graves' hyperthyroidism. Specimen: blood. The CDR3 spells CASSQGVGLAGQKPREQFF. The CDR3 region has the DNA TGTGCCAGCAGCCAAGGTGTTGGACTAGCGGGACAAAAACCTAGGGAGCAGTTCTTC.